This TCR beta chain was captured by sequencing in a study of OX40 agonist ivuxolimab in advanced cancers. Broader study findings: At 0.1 to 3.0 mg/kg and by week 6, clonal expansion occurred in CD4+ and CD8+ blood T cells. On average, CD8+ T cells had more expanded clones than CD4+.

Here immunoSEQ multiplex PCR was the method, and the copy in TCRdb shows in-frame clones only, minus some. The sample consists of roughly 93,000 clones, around 90% of them appearing once. Germline V CDR1 and CDR2: MNHEY, SVGAGI. Trimming removed 5 bases at V and 3 bases at J, with 10 bases between. This CDR3 has 14 amino acids. Remarks on this clone: Its antigen is currently unknown.

Source: CD4+ or CD8+ T cells sorted from blood, taken in a trial of the OX40 agonist ivuxolimab. The clonotype was recovered from an adult with an advanced solid tumor such as melanoma, head and neck, liver or kidney cancer. The chain couples TRBV6-5 to TRBJ1-4; tentatively, D is TRBD1 (6 bases). The CDR3 reads CASSEGGANEKLFF. In DNA, the CDR3 is TGTGCCAGCAGTGAAGGGGGTGCTAATGAAAAACTGTTTTTT.